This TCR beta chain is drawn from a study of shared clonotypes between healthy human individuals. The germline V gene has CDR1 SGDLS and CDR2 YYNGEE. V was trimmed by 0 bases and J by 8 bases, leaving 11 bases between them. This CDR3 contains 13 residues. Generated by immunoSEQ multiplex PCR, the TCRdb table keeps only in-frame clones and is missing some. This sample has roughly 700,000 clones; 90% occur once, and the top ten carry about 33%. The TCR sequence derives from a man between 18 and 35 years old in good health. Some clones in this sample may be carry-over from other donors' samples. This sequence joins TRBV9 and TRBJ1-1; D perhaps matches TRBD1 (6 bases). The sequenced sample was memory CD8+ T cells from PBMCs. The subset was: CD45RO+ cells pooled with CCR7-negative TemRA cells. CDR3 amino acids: CASSVGGRGEAFF. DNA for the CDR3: TGTGCCAGCAGCGTAGGGGGCAGGGGAGAAGCTTTCTTT.